The sequence of this T cell receptor (beta chain) was determined in a study of shared clonotypes between healthy human individuals. Germline CDR1 and CDR2: MNHNS and SASEGT. This CDR3 spans 13 amino acids. V was trimmed by 2 bases and J by 6 bases, leaving 10 bases between them. TCRdb keeps only in-frame clones here, not all; method: immunoSEQ multiplex PCR. This table has millions of clones, 95% appearing once. CD4+ cells yielded CD45RA+ naive and CD45RA-negative memory subsets. The specimen was naive CD4+ T cells sorted from blood. Subset of the sample: CD45RA+ positively selected. This sequence joins TRBV6-1 and TRBJ1-1, with D unclear. The receptor was derived from a man younger than 35 in good health. The CDR3 here is CASSEYPSPEAFF. As DNA, the CDR3 is TGTGCCAGCAGTGAATATCCTTCTCCTGAAGCTTTCTTT.